This T cell receptor (beta chain) was identified during a study of T cell responses to AZD1222 COVID-19 vaccine. Study findings and constraints: Repertoires were obtained only post-peak T cell response.

CDR3 length equals 16 residues. CDR1 is MGHRA and CDR2 is YSYEKL in the germline V gene. Trimming took off 0 bases at V and 4 bases at J, with 16 bases between the two ends. With respect to this clone: Its cognate antigen is unknown.

Assay used: immunoSEQ multiplex PCR; TCRdb lists only in-frame clones, some missing. The table records about 110,000 clones, around 90% of them present only once. The chain links TRBV4-1 to TRBJ2-7; tentative D call: TRBD2 (6 bases). This TCR came from an adult in good health. The material was peripheral blood, obtained on day 0 of AZD1222 vaccination. The CDR3 DNA reads as TGCGCCAGCAGCCAAGATCCCGGGACTGAGCCTTACGAGCAGTACTTC. Protein sequence: CASSQDPGTEPYEQYF.